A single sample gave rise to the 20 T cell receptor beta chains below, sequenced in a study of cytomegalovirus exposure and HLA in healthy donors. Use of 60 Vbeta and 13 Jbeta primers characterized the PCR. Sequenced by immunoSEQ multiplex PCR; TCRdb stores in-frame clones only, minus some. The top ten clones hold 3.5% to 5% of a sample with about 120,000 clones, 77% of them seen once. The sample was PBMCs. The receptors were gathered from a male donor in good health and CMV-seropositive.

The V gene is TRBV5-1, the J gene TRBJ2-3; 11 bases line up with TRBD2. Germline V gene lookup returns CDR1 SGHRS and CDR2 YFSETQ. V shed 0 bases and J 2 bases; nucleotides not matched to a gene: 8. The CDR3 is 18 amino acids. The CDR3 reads CASSLAVGTSGVTDTQYF. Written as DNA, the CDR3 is TGCGCCAGCAGCTTGGCCGTTGGGACTAGCGGAGTCACAGATACGCAGTATTTT.

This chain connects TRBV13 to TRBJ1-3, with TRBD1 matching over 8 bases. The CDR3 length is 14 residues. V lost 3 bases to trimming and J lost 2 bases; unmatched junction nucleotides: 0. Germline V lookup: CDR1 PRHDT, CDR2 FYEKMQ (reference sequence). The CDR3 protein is CASSLTGAGNTIYF. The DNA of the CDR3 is TGTGCCAGCAGCTTGACAGGGGCTGGAAACACCATATATTTT.

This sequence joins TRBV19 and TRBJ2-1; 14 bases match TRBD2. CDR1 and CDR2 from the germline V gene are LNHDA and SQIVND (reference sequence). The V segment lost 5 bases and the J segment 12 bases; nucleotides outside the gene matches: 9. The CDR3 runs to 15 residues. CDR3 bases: TGTGCCAGTAGTTTAGGACTAGCGGGGGGTCAGGGGCAGTTCTTC. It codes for CASSLGLAGGQGQFF.

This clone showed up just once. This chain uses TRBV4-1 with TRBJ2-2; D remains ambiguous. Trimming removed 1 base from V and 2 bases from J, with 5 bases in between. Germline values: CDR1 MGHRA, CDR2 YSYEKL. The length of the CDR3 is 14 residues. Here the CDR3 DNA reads TGCGCCAGCAGCCAAGGTCCAAACACCGGGGAGCTGTTTTTT. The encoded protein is CASSQGPNTGELFF.

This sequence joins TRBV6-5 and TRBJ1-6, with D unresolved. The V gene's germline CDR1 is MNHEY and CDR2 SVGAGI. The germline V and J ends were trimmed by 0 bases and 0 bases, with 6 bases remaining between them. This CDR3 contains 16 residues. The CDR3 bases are TGTGCCAGCAGTTACTCGATGAGCTCCTATAATTCACCCCTCCACTTT. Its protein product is CASSYSMSSYNSPLHF.

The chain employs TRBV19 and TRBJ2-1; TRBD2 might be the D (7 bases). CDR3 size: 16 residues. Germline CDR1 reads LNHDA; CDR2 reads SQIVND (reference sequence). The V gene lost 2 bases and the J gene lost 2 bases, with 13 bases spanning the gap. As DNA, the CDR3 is TGTGCCAGTAGTATAAGGGGGAGGGGTACCTACAATGAGCAGTTCTTC. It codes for CASSIRGRGTYNEQFF. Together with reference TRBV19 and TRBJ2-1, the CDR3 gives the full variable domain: DGGITQSPKYLFRKEGQNVTLSCEQNLNHDAMYWYRQDPGQGLRLIYYSQIVNDFQKGDIAEGYSVSREKKESFPLTVTSAQKNPTAFYLCASSIRGRGTYNEQFFGPGTRLTVL.

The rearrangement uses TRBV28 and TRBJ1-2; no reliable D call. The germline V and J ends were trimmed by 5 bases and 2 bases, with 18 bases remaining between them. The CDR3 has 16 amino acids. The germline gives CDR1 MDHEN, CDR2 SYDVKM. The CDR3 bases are TGTGCCAGCAGTCCTGGACTGACGATTACAAACTATGGCTACACCTTC. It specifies CASSPGLTITNYGYTF.

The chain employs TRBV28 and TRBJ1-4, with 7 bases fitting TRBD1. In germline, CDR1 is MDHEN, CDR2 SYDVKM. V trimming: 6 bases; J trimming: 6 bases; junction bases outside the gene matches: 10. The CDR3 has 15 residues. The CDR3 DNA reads TGTGCCAGCAGCCGGAAAACAGGGGTGCATGAAAAACTGTTTTTT. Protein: CASSRKTGVHEKLFF.

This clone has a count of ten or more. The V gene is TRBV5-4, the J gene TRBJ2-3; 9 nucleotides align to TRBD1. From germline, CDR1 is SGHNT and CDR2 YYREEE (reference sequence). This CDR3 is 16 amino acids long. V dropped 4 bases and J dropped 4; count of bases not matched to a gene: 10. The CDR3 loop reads CASSVRGQGIADTQYF. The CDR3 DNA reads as TGTGCCAGCAGCGTACGAGGACAGGGGATAGCAGATACGCAGTATTTT.

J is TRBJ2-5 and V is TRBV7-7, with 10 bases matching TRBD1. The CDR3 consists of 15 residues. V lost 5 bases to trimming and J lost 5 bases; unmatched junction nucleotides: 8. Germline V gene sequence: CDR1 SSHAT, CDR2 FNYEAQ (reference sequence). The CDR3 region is CASSAVGGQGETQYF. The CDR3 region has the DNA TGTGCCAGCAGCGCCGTGGGGGGACAGGGGGAGACCCAGTACTTC.

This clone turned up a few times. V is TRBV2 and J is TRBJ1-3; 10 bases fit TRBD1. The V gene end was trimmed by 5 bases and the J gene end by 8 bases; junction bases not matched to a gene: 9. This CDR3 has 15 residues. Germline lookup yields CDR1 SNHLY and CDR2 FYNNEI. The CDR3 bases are TGTGCCAGCAGTTGGGACAGGGGAGGAGCGGACACCATATATTTT. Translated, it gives CASSWDRGGADTIYF.

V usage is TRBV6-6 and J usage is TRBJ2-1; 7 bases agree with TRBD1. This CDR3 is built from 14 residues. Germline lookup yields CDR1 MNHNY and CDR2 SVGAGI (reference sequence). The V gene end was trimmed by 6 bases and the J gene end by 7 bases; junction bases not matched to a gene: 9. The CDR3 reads CASSSGQPKNEQFF. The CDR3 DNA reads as TGTGCCAGCAGCTCGGGACAGCCTAAAAATGAGCAGTTCTTC.

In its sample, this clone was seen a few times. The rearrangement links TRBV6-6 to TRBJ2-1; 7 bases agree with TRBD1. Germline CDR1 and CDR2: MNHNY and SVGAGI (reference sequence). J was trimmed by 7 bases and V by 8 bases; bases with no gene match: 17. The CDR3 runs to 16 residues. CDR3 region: CASGEGDREISNEQFF. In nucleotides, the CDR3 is TGTGCCAGCGGCGAGGGTGACAGGGAAATTTCTAATGAGCAGTTCTTC.

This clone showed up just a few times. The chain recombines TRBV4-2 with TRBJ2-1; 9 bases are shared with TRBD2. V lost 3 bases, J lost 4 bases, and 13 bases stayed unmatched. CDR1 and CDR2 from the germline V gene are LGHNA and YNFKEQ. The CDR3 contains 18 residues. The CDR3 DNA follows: TGTGCCAGCAGCCAGCCGCCCGGGGCGGGAGGGTTATACAATGAGCAGTTCTTC. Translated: CASSQPPGAGGLYNEQFF.

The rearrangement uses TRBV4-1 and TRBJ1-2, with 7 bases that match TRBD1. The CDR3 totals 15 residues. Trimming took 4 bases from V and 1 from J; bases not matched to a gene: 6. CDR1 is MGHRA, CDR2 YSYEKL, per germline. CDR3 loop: CASSLGQDVNYGYTF. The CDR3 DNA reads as TGCGCCAGCAGCCTCGGACAGGACGTTAACTATGGCTACACCTTC.

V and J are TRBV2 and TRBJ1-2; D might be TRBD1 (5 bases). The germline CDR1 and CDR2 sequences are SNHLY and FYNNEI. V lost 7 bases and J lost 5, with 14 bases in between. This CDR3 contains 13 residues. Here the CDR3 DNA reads TGTGCCAGCATAAGGGGCGCAGCGTATGGCTACACCTTC. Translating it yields CASIRGAAYGYTF.

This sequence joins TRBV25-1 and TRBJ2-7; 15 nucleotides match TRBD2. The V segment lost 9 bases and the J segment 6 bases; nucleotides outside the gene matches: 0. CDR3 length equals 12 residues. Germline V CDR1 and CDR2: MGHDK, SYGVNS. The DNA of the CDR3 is TGTGCCAGGGGACTAGCGGGAGGCGAGCAGTACTTC. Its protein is CARGLAGGEQYF.

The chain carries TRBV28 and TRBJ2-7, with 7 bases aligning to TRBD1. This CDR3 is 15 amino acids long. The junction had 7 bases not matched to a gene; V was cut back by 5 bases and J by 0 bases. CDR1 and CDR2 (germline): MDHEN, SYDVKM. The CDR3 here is CASSADRATSYEQYF. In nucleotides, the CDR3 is TGTGCCAGCAGTGCCGACAGGGCTACCTCCTACGAGCAGTACTTC.

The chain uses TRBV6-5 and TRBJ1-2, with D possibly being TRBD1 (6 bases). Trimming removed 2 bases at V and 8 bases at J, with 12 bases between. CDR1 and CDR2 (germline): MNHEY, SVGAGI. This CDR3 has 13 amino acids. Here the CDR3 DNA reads TGTGCCAGCAGTTACGCCGGGACACTCGGCTACACCTTC. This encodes CASSYAGTLGYTF.

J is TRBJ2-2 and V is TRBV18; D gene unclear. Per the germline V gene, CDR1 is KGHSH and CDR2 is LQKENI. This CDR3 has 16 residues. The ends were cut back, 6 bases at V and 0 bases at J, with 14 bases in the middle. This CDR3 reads CASSYLGIPNTGELFF. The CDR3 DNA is TGTGCCAGCTCGTACCTAGGCATTCCGAACACCGGGGAGCTGTTTTTT. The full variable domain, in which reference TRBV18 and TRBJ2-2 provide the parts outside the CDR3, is NAGVMQNPRHLVRRRGQEARLRCSPMKGHSHVYWYRQLPEEGLKFMVYLQKENIIDESGMPKERFSAEFPKEGPSILRIQQVVRGDSAAYFCASSYLGIPNTGELFFGEGSRLTVL.